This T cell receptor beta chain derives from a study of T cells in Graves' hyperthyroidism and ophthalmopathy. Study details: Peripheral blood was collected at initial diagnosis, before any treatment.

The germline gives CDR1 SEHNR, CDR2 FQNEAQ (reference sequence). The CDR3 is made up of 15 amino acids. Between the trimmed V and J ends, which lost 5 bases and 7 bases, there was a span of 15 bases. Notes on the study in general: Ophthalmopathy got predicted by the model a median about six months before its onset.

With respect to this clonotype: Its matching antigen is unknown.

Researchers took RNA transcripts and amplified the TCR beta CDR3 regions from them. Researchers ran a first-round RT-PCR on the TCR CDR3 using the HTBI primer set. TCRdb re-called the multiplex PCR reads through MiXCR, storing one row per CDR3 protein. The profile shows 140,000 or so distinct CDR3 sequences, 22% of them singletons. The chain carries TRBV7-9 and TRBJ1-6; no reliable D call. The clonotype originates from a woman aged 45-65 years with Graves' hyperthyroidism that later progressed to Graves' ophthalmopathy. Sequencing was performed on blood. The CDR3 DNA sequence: TGTGCCAGCAGCAGCGGACGGTCAAGGAATTCACCCCTCCACTTT. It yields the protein CASSSGRSRNSPLHF.